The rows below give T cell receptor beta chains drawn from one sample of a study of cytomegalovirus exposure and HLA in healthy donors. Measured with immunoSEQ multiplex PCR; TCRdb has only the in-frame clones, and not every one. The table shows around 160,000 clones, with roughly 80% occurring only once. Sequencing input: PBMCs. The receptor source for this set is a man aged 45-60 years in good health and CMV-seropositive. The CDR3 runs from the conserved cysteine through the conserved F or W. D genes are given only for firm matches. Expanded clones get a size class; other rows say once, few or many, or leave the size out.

CDR3: CASSRASGVSRTDTQYF
DNA: TGCGCCAGCAGCAGGGCTAGCGGGGTTTCGCGCACAGATACGCAGTATTTT
D: TRBD2
J: TRBJ2-3
size: -
V: TRBV10-1
length: 17

CDR3: CASSVAHSWEQYF
DNA: TGTGCCAGCAGCGTAGCCCACTCCTGGGAGCAGTACTTC
D: -
J: TRBJ2-7
size: -
V: TRBV9
length: 13

CDR3: CASSYPLRGGAGEQFF
DNA: TGTGCCAGCAGCTACCCCCTTAGGGGGGGGGCTGGTGAGCAGTTCTTC
D: -
J: TRBJ2-1
size: -
V: TRBV9
length: 16

CDR3: CASSPQASGSSYNEQFF
DNA: TGTGCCAGCTCACCACAGGCAAGCGGGAGCTCCTACAATGAGCAGTTCTTC
D: TRBD2
J: TRBJ2-1
size: -
V: TRBV18
length: 17

CDR3: CASRRGQGYNSPLHF
DNA: TGTGCCAGCAGACGGGGACAGGGATATAATTCACCCCTCCACTTT
D: TRBD1
J: TRBJ1-6
size: -
V: TRBV6-6
length: 15

CDR3: CASSDPGRLPYNEQFF
DNA: TGTGCCAGCAGTGACCCAGGGCGGCTCCCCTACAATGAGCAGTTCTTC
D: -
J: TRBJ2-1
size: -
V: TRBV6-1
length: 16

CDR3: CAISPGTGGSEKLFF
DNA: TGTGCCATCAGCCCCGGGACAGGGGGAAGTGAAAAACTGTTTTTT
D: TRBD1
J: TRBJ1-4
size: -
V: TRBV10-3
length: 15

CDR3: CASSRSSGNTIYF
DNA: TGTGCCAGCAGTCGGAGTTCTGGAAACACCATATATTTT
D: -
J: TRBJ1-3
size: -
V: TRBV6-5
length: 13

CDR3: CASSLGGIGISSGANVLTF
DNA: TGTGCCAGCAGCTTGGGGGGAATAGGGATTAGTTCTGGGGCCAACGTCCTGACTTTC
D: -
J: TRBJ2-6
size: -
V: TRBV11-3
length: 19

CDR3: CAWSVYGWDRYSPLHF
DNA: TGTGCCTGGAGTGTATACGGGTGGGACAGATATTCACCCCTCCACTTT
D: TRBD1
J: TRBJ1-6
size: -
V: TRBV30
length: 16

CDR3: CASSEGTGGNEKLFF
DNA: TGTGCCAGCAGTGAAGGGACGGGGGGTAATGAAAAACTGTTTTTT
D: -
J: TRBJ1-4
size: -
V: TRBV6-1
length: 15

CDR3: CASSPTGAGRQETQYF
DNA: TGTGCCAGCAGCCCTACCGGGGCGGGACGGCAAGAGACCCAGTACTTC
D: -
J: TRBJ2-5
size: -
V: TRBV7-3
length: 16

CDR3: CASSVVEEVDGYTF
DNA: TGTGCCAGCAGCGTAGTGGAGGAGGTGGATGGCTACACCTTC
D: -
J: TRBJ1-2
size: -
V: TRBV9
length: 14

CDR3: CAWSVPRTLLSGANVLTF
DNA: TGTGCCTGGAGTGTACCCAGGACACTCCTCTCTGGGGCCAACGTCCTGACTTTC
D: -
J: TRBJ2-6
size: -
V: TRBV30
length: 18

CDR3: CASSSVDTQYF
DNA: TGTGCCAGCTCATCCGTGGATACGCAGTATTTT
D: -
J: TRBJ2-3
size: -
V: TRBV18
length: 11

CDR3: CASSLTDNEQFF
DNA: TGTGCCAGCAGCTTAACTGACAATGAGCAGTTCTTC
D: -
J: TRBJ2-1
size: -
V: TRBV7-6
length: 12

CDR3: CASSYPAGRRAGYTF
DNA: TGTGCCAGCAGTTATCCAGCGGGACGGCGGGCTGGCTACACCTTC
D: -
J: TRBJ1-2
size: -
V: TRBV7-2
length: 15

CDR3: CASSPRTGGYDYGYTF
DNA: TGTGCCAGCTCACCCCGGACAGGGGGGTATGACTATGGCTACACCTTC
D: TRBD1
J: TRBJ1-2
size: -
V: TRBV18
length: 16

CDR3: CASRTGTEAFF
DNA: TGTGCCAGCCGGACAGGAACTGAAGCTTTCTTT
D: TRBD1
J: TRBJ1-1
size: -
V: TRBV27
length: 11

CDR3: CASSLYGTLTDTQYF
DNA: TGTGCCAGCAGCTTATACGGGACACTGACAGATACGCAGTATTTT
D: -
J: TRBJ2-3
size: -
V: TRBV13
length: 15

CDR3: CASSSEGAANEKLFF
DNA: TGTGCCAGCAGCTCAGAGGGCGCGGCTAATGAAAAACTGTTTTTT
D: -
J: TRBJ1-4
size: -
V: TRBV7-9
length: 15

CDR3: CASSLSIRADGYTF
DNA: TGTGCCAGCAGTTTATCCATCAGGGCGGATGGCTACACCTTC
D: -
J: TRBJ1-2
size: -
V: TRBV28
length: 14

CDR3: CASSKDRGIHEQYF
DNA: TGTGCCAGCAGTAAGGACAGGGGTATCCACGAGCAGTACTTC
D: TRBD1
J: TRBJ2-7
size: -
V: TRBV25-1
length: 14

CDR3: CASLTSGQETQYF
DNA: TGTGCCAGCTTGACTAGCGGCCAAGAGACCCAGTACTTC
D: TRBD2
J: TRBJ2-5
size: -
V: TRBV18
length: 13

CDR3: CASSLGGQGTDTQYF
DNA: TGTGCCAGCAGCTTAGGAGGACAGGGAACAGATACGCAGTATTTT
D: TRBD1
J: TRBJ2-3
size: -
V: TRBV11-2
length: 15

CDR3: CASSAGTSGGTDTQYF
DNA: TGTGCCAGCAGCGCCGGGACTAGCGGGGGGACAGATACGCAGTATTTT
D: TRBD2
J: TRBJ2-3
size: -
V: TRBV9
length: 16

CDR3: CASSEHRGTGNTIYF
DNA: TGTGCCAGCAGCGAACACAGGGGGACTGGAAACACCATATATTTT
D: TRBD1
J: TRBJ1-3
size: -
V: TRBV4-2
length: 15

CDR3: CAISGVQGLYNEQFF
DNA: TGTGCCATCAGTGGAGTACAGGGTTTGTACAATGAGCAGTTCTTC
D: -
J: TRBJ2-1
size: -
V: TRBV10-3
length: 15

CDR3: CASSLGAEAYGYTF
DNA: TGTGCCAGCAGCTTGGGGGCAGAAGCCTATGGCTACACCTTC
D: -
J: TRBJ1-2
size: -
V: TRBV7-9
length: 14

CDR3: CASSATQNQPQHF
DNA: TGCGCCAGCAGTGCCACACAGAATCAGCCCCAGCATTTT
D: -
J: TRBJ1-5
size: -
V: TRBV10-1
length: 13

CDR3: CASSEASVGGAKNIQYF
DNA: TGTGCCAGCAGTGAAGCCTCGGTCGGCGGGGCCAAAAACATTCAGTACTTC
D: -
J: TRBJ2-4
size: once
V: TRBV2
length: 17

CDR3: CASSSRGSSREKLFF
DNA: TGTGCCAGCAGCTCCAGGGGTTCGTCTCGTGAAAAACTGTTTTTT
D: -
J: TRBJ1-4
size: -
V: TRBV7-9
length: 15

CDR3: CASSLFQGTYTGELFF
DNA: TGTGCCAGCAGCTTATTCCAGGGGACCTACACCGGGGAGCTGTTTTTT
D: -
J: TRBJ2-2
size: once
V: TRBV5-6
length: 16

CDR3: CASSLQGQNSPLHF
DNA: TGTGCCAGCAGCTTACAGGGACAGAATTCACCCCTCCACTTT
D: TRBD1
J: TRBJ1-6
size: -
V: TRBV7-3
length: 14

CDR3: CASSWENSPLHF
DNA: TGTGCCAGCAGTTGGGAGAATTCACCCCTCCACTTT
D: -
J: TRBJ1-6
size: -
V: TRBV6-6
length: 12

CDR3: CAWSPGGPPYEQYF
DNA: TGTGCCTGGAGTCCGGGGGGGCCTCCCTACGAGCAGTACTTC
D: TRBD2
J: TRBJ2-7
size: -
V: TRBV30
length: 14

CDR3: CASTGGAGGYTF
DNA: TGCGCCAGCACCGGGGGGGCAGGGGGCTACACCTTC
D: -
J: TRBJ1-2
size: few
V: TRBV5-1
length: 12

CDR3: CASSSPGQVNEKLFF
DNA: TGTGCCAGCAGCTCACCGGGACAGGTTAATGAAAAACTGTTTTTT
D: TRBD1
J: TRBJ1-4
size: once
V: TRBV7-9
length: 15

CDR3: CAISESDRGKAYEKLFF
DNA: TGTGCCATCAGTGAGTCAGACAGGGGGAAGGCTTATGAAAAACTGTTTTTT
D: TRBD1
J: TRBJ1-4
size: -
V: TRBV10-3
length: 17

CDR3: CASSLGPREDSPLHF
DNA: TGCGCCAGCAGCTTAGGTCCCAGGGAGGATTCACCCCTCCACTTT
D: -
J: TRBJ1-6
size: -
V: TRBV5-1
length: 15

CDR3: CASSLKQRGLKDEQYF
DNA: TGTGCCAGCAGCTTGAAACAGAGGGGGCTCAAGGACGAGCAGTACTTC
D: TRBD1
J: TRBJ2-7
size: once
V: TRBV5-4
length: 16

CDR3: CASSLLAGGNTGELFF
DNA: TGTGCCAGCAGTTTATTGGCAGGTGGGAACACCGGGGAGCTGTTTTTT
D: -
J: TRBJ2-2
size: -
V: TRBV27
length: 16

CDR3: CASSARQGPGNTIYF
DNA: TGTGCCAGCAGCGCGAGACAGGGCCCTGGAAACACCATATATTTT
D: TRBD1
J: TRBJ1-3
size: -
V: TRBV9
length: 15

CDR3: CATRWDRRAHNYGYTF
DNA: TGTGCCACCAGGTGGGACAGGCGCGCTCATAACTATGGCTACACCTTC
D: TRBD1
J: TRBJ1-2
size: -
V: TRBV15
length: 16

CDR3: CASSVQGARNSPLHF
DNA: TGTGCCAGCAGCGTACAGGGGGCGCGGAATTCACCCCTCCACTTT
D: TRBD1
J: TRBJ1-6
size: few
V: TRBV7-9
length: 15

CDR3: CASSTTTGTYNEQFF
DNA: TGCGCCAGCAGCACAACGACAGGGACCTACAATGAGCAGTTCTTC
D: TRBD1
J: TRBJ2-1
size: -
V: TRBV5-1
length: 15

CDR3: CASSPDRSGFYEQYF
DNA: TGTGCCAGCAGCCCCGACCGGTCAGGGTTCTACGAGCAGTACTTC
D: -
J: TRBJ2-7
size: -
V: TRBV5-4
length: 15

CDR3: CASSLTSWTEDEKLFF
DNA: TGTGCCAGCAGCTTAACGTCCTGGACAGAGGATGAAAAACTGTTTTTT
D: -
J: TRBJ1-4
size: -
V: TRBV7-6
length: 16

CDR3: CASTIRAGRTGELFF
DNA: TGCGCCAGCACTATCAGGGCAGGGCGCACCGGGGAGCTGTTTTTT
D: -
J: TRBJ2-2
size: -
V: TRBV10-2
length: 15

CDR3: CASSQGRGVRTDTQYF
DNA: TGTGCCAGCAGCCAAGGGCGGGGGGTCCGCACAGATACGCAGTATTTT
D: TRBD2
J: TRBJ2-3
size: -
V: TRBV4-2
length: 16

CDR3: CAIGGAGLSHEQYF
DNA: TGTGCCATCGGGGGGGCAGGGCTAAGCCACGAGCAGTACTTC
D: -
J: TRBJ2-7
size: -
V: TRBV10-3
length: 14

CDR3: CASSYATSGEETQYF
DNA: TGTGCCAGCAGTTACGCTACTAGCGGAGAAGAGACCCAGTACTTC
D: TRBD2
J: TRBJ2-5
size: -
V: TRBV6-6
length: 15